This T cell receptor beta chain was recovered during a study of radiation and T cells in renal cell carcinoma. As to treatment: treatment-naive control, cytoreductive nephrectomy. Generated by immunoSEQ multiplex PCR, the TCRdb table keeps only in-frame clones and is missing some. The data show 13,000 or so clones, roughly three fifths seen once. Study observations and caveats: Top 100 clonotypes averaged around 50% in irradiated versus around 40% in nephrectomy-only tumors.

Per the germline V gene, CDR1 is SNHLY and CDR2 is FYNNEI. V dropped 7 bases and J dropped 0; count of bases not matched to a gene: 12. This CDR3 region has 17 residues. Only one count was recorded for this clone. The antigen remains unidentified. This sample comprised tumor tissue, obtained from a patient whose treatment was nephrectomy without radiotherapy. The sequence was collected from a man aged 50 to 60 with renal cell carcinoma. The rearrangement uses TRBV2 and TRBJ1-1; 9 nucleotides line up with TRBD1. The CDR3 region has the DNA TGTGCCAGCACCGAACAGGACAGGGGACCCCTGAACACTGAAGCTTTCTTT. Its translation: CASTEQDRGPLNTEAFF.